What follows describes a single T cell receptor beta chain. The antigen it binds to is not known. There are no base qualities to consult, and no much larger clone falls within one base. This sample stems from a study of cytomegalovirus exposure and HLA in healthy donors (dated by TCRdb to 2015 to 2018). As for the study more broadly: An earlier analysis of 587 of the donors reported 250 to 300 Gb of sequence data and around 120 million unique TCR beta sequences obtained from about 200 million T cells. A later analysis re-analyzed previously published TCR beta repertoires from 550 to 700 donors and added high-resolution HLA genotyping to study TCR occurrence patterns. Besides the first cohort of around 700 subjects, a separate validation cohort made up of over 100 different subjects was used. Of the approximately 400 genotyped donors, 65% to 90% were placed in the genetic ancestry cluster associated with self-reported Caucasian donors. The number of donors typed differed by locus, with about 620-630 for A, B, C, DRB1 and DQB1, 522 for DQA1, 600 to 610 for DPA1, and 400 to 490 for DPB1. The T cell repertoires of around 670 subjects were profiled by immunosequencing and related to cytomegalovirus serostatus. About 5 DR-DQ haplotypes were handled as single units for association and clustering, since linkage in the cohort was strong. The later analysis used no new phenotypic data to find candidate immune exposures, relying instead on TCR beta sequences and their occurrence across donors. Roughly 290 gigabases of sequencing data and around 80 million unique TCR sequences made up an early release that covered under 750 HLA-typed donors. Alongside the repertoire data, information on donor age, sex, ethnicity and CMV serostatus was compiled. All discovery cohort repertoires had been generated on a single sequencing platform. In an earlier analysis of around 540 of the donors, high-throughput TCR beta sequencing was used to judge whether each TCR beta V gene segment behaved as functional or pseudogenic. Among about 360 genotyped donors of the cohort, an average of 235,054 unique TCR beta nucleotide sequences were sequenced per donor, roughly 18% of them non-productive. The study was designed to test whether signatures of past pathogen exposure could be identified by cataloging public T cell receptors. High-throughput TCR immunosequencing, statistical association of individual TCRs with disease status, and machine learning were combined to predict cytomegalovirus infection status. In a later genetic analysis, genome-wide SNP genotypes for about 65% of the roughly 700 donors were used, and that subset was treated as a discovery cohort. Both class I and class II loci were covered by HLA typing, at four-digit resolution. Beyond this particular receptor, the publication reports: Because some donors lacked HLA typing at each locus, the association tests relied only on the typed subset. For the cohort, immune exposure information was limited to CMV serostatus. Several of the top co-occurrence clusters appeared to be linked to parvovirus B19, influenza, CMV and Epstein-Barr virus, according to a later analysis. Correlated functional status among segregating V segments might reflect linkage disequilibrium, but an unknown experimental factor could not be ruled out. Some IMGT-functional V segments, including TRBV6-2 and TRBV6-3, could not be distinguished by the 87-base-pair reads and were therefore excluded. In a later analysis, HLA-associated TCR beta chains were found to be more clonally expanded and to have lower generation probabilities than equally common non-associated chains. At a false discovery rate of 0.05, a later analysis linked some 17,000 TCR beta sequences to specific HLA alleles. The earlier analysis of about 600 of the donors excluded 15 to 20 rarely observed V segments, including chromosome 9 orphons, because counts were too low. In vitro tests confirmed that a few of the cytomegalovirus-associated TCR beta chains recognize cytomegalovirus antigens. According to the authors, the approach could potentially be generalized to other disease states and immunological phenotypes. Strong co-occurrence of HLA alleles, especially DR and DQ, made assigning TCR associations to individual alleles difficult. A further reported finding was that TCR beta sequences accurately predicted the HLA-A and HLA-B alleles for most subjects in the first cohort. Sequencing depth was assumed to be roughly uniform across donors in the presence/absence analyses, though that assumption may not hold. In a later analysis, the rate of TCR association differed among HLA loci, with DRB1 alleles having the most associated TCRs and HLA-C alleles having the fewest. According to a later genetic analysis, donors in an Asian-associated ancestry cluster had fewer N-insertions in productive TCRs than the approximately 700-donor mean. A later genetic analysis associated a missense DCLRE1C variant with V-gene and J-gene trimming of TCR beta chains, and an independent cohort replicated the association. Cytomegalovirus status was reported to be diagnosed by the classifier with high specificity and sensitivity in both the original and validation cohorts. This cohort had only TCR beta chains sequenced, and the lack of alpha or paired-chain data limited which features could be detected. A total of around 150 TCR beta chains were listed by the study as associated with cytomegalovirus. The sequencing pipeline was judged likely to have produced a cluster of highly shared sequence variants as a technical artifact. An earlier analysis of 587 of the donors showed that most TCR beta V segments appeared in productive rearrangements either about 87% or about 30% of the time, which broadly matched IMGT annotations. Most TCR sequences were seen in very few donors, while some public TCRs were found in many individuals. A later analysis found that most CMV-associated TCR beta chains appeared HLA-restricted, with HLA associations seemingly driven largely by CMV exposure.

The germline V gene provides CDR1 MGHDK and CDR2 SYGVNS. The CDR3 has 14 amino acids, counting the end cysteine and phenylalanine. Of all the DNA, just the CDR3 is kept, 42 bases in frame from base 1. Between the V and J ends, shortened by 1 base and 5 bases respectively, the junction contains 11 bases. The library was built by means of the immunoSEQ multiplex PCR assay. The multiplex PCR relied on a mix of 60 forward primers for TCR Vbeta segments and 13 reverse primers for TCR Jbeta segments. The CDR3 region of rearranged TCR beta genes was amplified from genomic DNA by a multiplex PCR assay. On the Illumina HiSeq System, the amplified TCR beta libraries were sequenced as 87-base-pair reads. Concerning the study's data processing: A later analysis tallied some 79 million unique TCR beta chains across the 600 to 700 repertoires, and approximately 9.9 million of those chains were shared by two or more donors. A nearest-neighbor algorithm error-corrected the raw reads and collapsed the reads into unique sequences, merging closely related sequences to remove PCR and sequencing errors. V, D and J gene segments were assigned by aligning CDR3 sequences to IMGT reference sequences. For a sequence to be retained, a match of at least six nucleotides to both a V gene segment and a J gene segment was required. Rearrangements were classified as productive when the CDR3 lacked stop codons and remained in frame with V and J, and all other rearrangements were classified as non-productive. CDR3 was defined by IMGT convention, running from the second conserved V-encoded cysteine to the conserved J-encoded phenylalanine. In an earlier analysis of around 570 of the donors, sequences lacking an unambiguous match to a single V gene segment were excluded. In an earlier analysis of approximately 590 of the donors, a V segment was called functional when productive rearrangements were above 56.7%, and segregating when the standard deviation between donors exceeded 5%. A statistical classification framework was developed to diagnose cytomegalovirus status using the catalog of TCR beta chain sequences. A later analysis assigned V and J genes by comparing TCR nucleotide sequences with IMGT/GENE-DB human TR gene sequences. In a later analysis, CDR3 sequences and most-parsimonious VDJ recombination scenarios were assigned using the TCRdist pipeline. In a later analysis, each TCR beta chain was defined by its CDR3 amino acid sequence together with its V-gene family, and reads lacking a unique V-gene family were excluded. As a way to deal with suspected cross-contamination and a sequencing artifact, a later analysis dropped over 550 nucleotide sequences that were highly shared and had low generation probability. A later analysis calculated a clonal expansion index for each public chain from normalized within-repertoire ranks of inferred template counts. In a later analysis, generation probabilities were computed using a VDJ recombination model fitted to out-of-frame rearrangements, and the results were checked against IGoR. Hypergeometric tests were used in a later analysis to score TCR-TCR, TCR-HLA and TCR-CMV co-occurrence, with a repertoire-size bias correction applied to the TCR pairs. A later analysis estimated false discovery rates by permuting HLA or CMV assignments 20 times. In a later analysis, co-occurring TCRs were grouped with DBSCAN, and TCRdist sequence similarity was added when clustering was performed within HLA-allele-positive subsets. Co-occurrence clustering excluded repertoires with fewer than 30,000 or more than 120,000 public chains, plus five with anomalous nucleotide sharing. Sourced from immuneACCESS, this table was stored by TCRdb with only in-frame sequences that have V and J called. A share of the clones is absent; for the studies checked, an unresolved V gene accounts for under half, and the remainder has no known explanation. The V and J calls and clone size are taken from that table; D and trimming were inferred from the DNA. The sample table lists some 200,000 clones, 70% of them with a count of one. The top ten constitute about 3% of the sample.

The cohort was made up of around 720 healthy bone marrow donors. All cohort members were sampled while nominally healthy, although unrecorded immune exposures were likely present. The donor was CMV seropositive and was included in the group of 250 to 300 seropositive cohort members. A peripheral blood sample was collected from each donor, and TCR beta sequencing was performed on peripheral blood mononuclear cells. The Qiagen DNeasy Blood Extraction Kit was used to extract genomic DNA from the blood cell samples. The sequenced material came from PBMCs. The chain couples TRBV25-1 to TRBJ2-5; a weak D assignment points to TRBD2 (6 bases agree). The sequence derives from a man aged 35 to 55 in good health and CMV-seropositive. CDR3 loop: CASSESIRGETQYF. The DNA reads TGTGCCAGCAGTGAATCGATTCGGGGGGAGACCCAGTACTTC.